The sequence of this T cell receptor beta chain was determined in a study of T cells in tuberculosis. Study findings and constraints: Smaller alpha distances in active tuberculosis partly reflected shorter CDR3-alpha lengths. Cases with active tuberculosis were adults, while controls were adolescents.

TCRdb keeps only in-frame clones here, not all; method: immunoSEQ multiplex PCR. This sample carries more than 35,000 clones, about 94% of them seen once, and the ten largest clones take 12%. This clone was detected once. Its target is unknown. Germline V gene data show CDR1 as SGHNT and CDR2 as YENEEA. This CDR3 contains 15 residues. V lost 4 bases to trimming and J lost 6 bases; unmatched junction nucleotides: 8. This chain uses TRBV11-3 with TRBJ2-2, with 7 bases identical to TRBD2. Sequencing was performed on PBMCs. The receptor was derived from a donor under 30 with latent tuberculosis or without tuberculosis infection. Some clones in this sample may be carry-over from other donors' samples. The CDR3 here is CASSSRRGVAGELFF. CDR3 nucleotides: TGTGCCAGCAGCTCGCGACGGGGGGTAGCCGGGGAGCTGTTTTTT.